The 13 T cell receptor beta chains presented below share a single source sample, sequenced in a study of blood T cell repertoires in COVID-19. Measured with immunoSEQ multiplex PCR; TCRdb has only the in-frame clones, and not every one. The sample holds around 300,000 clones; under 90% are singletons and the top ten take 9.4%. Sequences were obtained from peripheral blood. These receptors were obtained from a woman aged 45 to 65 who had recovered from COVID-19.

J is TRBJ2-3 and V is TRBV27; 8 bases are a match to TRBD2. Per the germline V gene, CDR1 is MNHEY and CDR2 is SMNVEV (reference sequence). The CDR3 runs 16 residues. J gave up 1 base and V 5 bases, and 8 bases lay outside the gene matches. The CDR3 region is CASSPTPTSGTDTQYF. DNA of the CDR3: TGTGCCAGCAGTCCCACCCCGACTAGCGGCACAGATACGCAGTATTTT.

The rearrangement links TRBV7-3 to TRBJ2-7; 7 positions match TRBD1. Germline-derived CDR1 and CDR2 are SGHTA and FQGTGA. The CDR3 is made up of 14 amino acids. The V segment lost 3 bases and the J segment 5 bases; nucleotides outside the gene matches: 7. The CDR3 region is CASSFTGESDEQYF. The DNA of the CDR3 is TGTGCCAGCAGCTTTACAGGGGAGTCGGACGAGCAGTACTTC.

This clone was seen a single time. The chain links TRBV3-1 (or the pseudogene TRBV3-2) to TRBJ2-3; 8 bases fit TRBD2. After removal of 6 bases from V and 6 bases from J, the junction contained 8 bases not matched to a gene. Germline assignment: CDR1 LGHDT and CDR2 YNNKEL (reference sequence). The CDR3 is 14 residues long. The CDR3 spells CASRASGRVDTQYF. The CDR3 coding sequence is TGTGCCAGCAGAGCGAGCGGGAGAGTTGATACGCAGTATTTT.

The table lists this clone with a few counts. The genes are TRBV5-4 and TRBJ2-7; D might be TRBD1 (5 bases). Per germline, CDR1 SGHNT and CDR2 YYREEE (reference sequence). The CDR3 has 14 residues. V was cut by 4 bases and J by 0 bases, with 11 bases left in between. CDR3 protein: CASSVDTRSYEQYF. CDR3 DNA: TGTGCCAGCAGCGTGGACACCCGCTCCTACGAGCAGTACTTC.

This clone was found a few times. The chain employs TRBV19 and TRBJ2-2; 9 nucleotides align to TRBD1. The CDR3 sequence is 16 residues long. The trim removed 3 bases at V and 3 bases at J, leaving 5 bases unmatched. Germline values: CDR1 LNHDA, CDR2 SQIVND (reference sequence). This CDR3 reads CASSMLTGGYTGELFF. The CDR3 DNA follows: TGTGCCAGTAGTATGCTGACAGGGGGGTACACCGGGGAGCTGTTTTTT.

The chain has TRBV5-5 and TRBJ2-4; TRBD1 is a possible D gene (5 bases). This CDR3 comprises 13 residues. Trimming pared 4 bases from V and 15 bases from J, leaving 20 bases between. Germline CDR1 reads SGHKS; CDR2 reads YYEKEE (reference sequence). The CDR3, as DNA: TGTGCCAGCAGCCGCCTGGACAATCATTTGCGGTACTTC. This translates into CASSRLDNHLRYF. The variable domain in full, with the rest retrieved from reference TRBV5-5 and TRBJ2-4, is DAGVTQSPTHLIKTRGQQVTLRCSPISGHKSVSWYQQVLGQGPQFIFQYYEKEERGRGNFPDRFSARQFPNYSSELNVNALLLGDSALYLCASSRLDNHLRYFGAGTRLSVL.

The CDR3 sequence is CASSYPTGTSEFITSTDTQYF. In DNA, the CDR3 is TGTGCCAGCAGTTATCCCACTGGGACTAGCGAATTTATTACTAGCACAGATACGCAGTATTTT. The gene calls are TRBV6-2 or TRBV6-3 and TRBJ2-3, with TRBD2 matching 10 bases. The V segment lost 3 bases and the J segment 0 bases; nucleotides outside the gene matches: 18. The germline gives CDR1 MNHEY, CDR2 SVGEGT. The CDR3 extends over 21 amino acids.

CDR3 in amino acids: CAWNPGTGPHGYTF. The CDR3 DNA reads TGTGCCTGGAACCCCGGGACAGGGCCCCATGGCTACACCTTC. This chain uses TRBV30 with TRBJ1-2; 9 nucleotides line up with TRBD1. Germline CDR1 reads GTSNPN; CDR2 reads SVGIG (reference sequence). The V and J ends lost 4 bases and 6 bases, in that order; junction bases with no gene match: 9. The CDR3 consists of 14 residues.

The rearrangement joins TRBV6-2 or TRBV6-3 to TRBJ2-7; 10 bases map to TRBD2. CDR3 length: 13 residues. CDR1 is MNHEY and CDR2 is SVGEGT in the germline V gene. With V trimmed by 4 bases and J by 5 bases, 2 bases remained unmatched. The CDR3 coding sequence is TGTGCCAGCAGTTGGGGGACTAGCGACGAGCAGTACTTC. It codes for CASSWGTSDEQYF.

This chain connects TRBV6-6 to TRBJ2-1; tentative D call: TRBD1 (5 bases). Germline lookup yields CDR1 MNHNY and CDR2 SVGAGI (reference sequence). The germline V and J ends were trimmed by 4 bases and 3 bases, with 7 bases remaining between them. The CDR3 contains 13 residues. The CDR3 region is CASSSRDYNEQFF. The CDR3 nucleotides read TGTGCCAGCAGTTCCAGGGACTACAATGAGCAGTTCTTC.

The chain joins TRBV19 to TRBJ2-1; tentatively, D is TRBD2 (5 bases). The CDR3 loop spans 10 amino acids. Germline values: CDR1 LNHDA, CDR2 SQIVND (reference sequence). Trimming pared 8 bases from V and 7 bases from J, leaving 6 bases between. CDR3 coding DNA: TGTGCCAGTGGGAGTAATGAGCAGTTCTTC. Amino acids: CASGSNEQFF.

The count of this clone is one. DNA for the CDR3: TGTGCCAGCAGCTTAATGAGGGAACAGCCCCAGCATTTT. This translates into CASSLMREQPQHF. V gene TRBV7-8 combines with J gene TRBJ1-5; D remains ambiguous. V was clipped by 2 bases and J by 7 bases, with 9 bases between them. The CDR3 runs 13 residues. The V gene's germline CDR1 is SGHVS and CDR2 FQNEAQ.

This clone is a singleton in its sample. This chain's CDR3 is CASRAGTSHNEQFF. CDR3 nucleotide sequence: TGTGCCAGTAGGGCCGGGACTTCCCACAATGAGCAGTTCTTC. The chain employs TRBV19 and TRBJ2-1, with a weak D call TRBD2 (6 bases). CDR3 size: 14 residues. Germline lookup yields CDR1 LNHDA and CDR2 SQIVND (reference sequence). Trimming cost V 6 bases and J 5 bases, with 14 bases left between them.